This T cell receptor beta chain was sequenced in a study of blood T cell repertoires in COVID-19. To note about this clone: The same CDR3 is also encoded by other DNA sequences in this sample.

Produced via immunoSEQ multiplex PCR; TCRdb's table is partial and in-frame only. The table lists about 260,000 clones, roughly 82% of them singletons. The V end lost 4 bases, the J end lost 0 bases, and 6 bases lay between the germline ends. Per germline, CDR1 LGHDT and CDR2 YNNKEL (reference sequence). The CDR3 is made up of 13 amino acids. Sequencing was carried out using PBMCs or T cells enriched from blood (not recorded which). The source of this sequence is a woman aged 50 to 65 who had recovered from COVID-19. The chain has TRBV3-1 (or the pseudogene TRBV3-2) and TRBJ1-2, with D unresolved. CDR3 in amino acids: CASSRASNYGYTF. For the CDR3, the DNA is TGTGCCAGCAGCCGAGCATCTAACTATGGCTACACCTTC.